This T cell receptor beta chain stems from a study of blood T cell repertoires in COVID-19. During active infection, Seattle patients enrolled and were then monitored through disease. Only a few counts were recorded for this clone. Some clones are missing from TCRdb's copy, which holds only in-frame ones; the method was immunoSEQ multiplex PCR. The sample carries about 52,000 clones, 82% recorded once. The ends were cut back, 2 bases at V and 8 bases at J, with 12 bases in the middle. CDR3 length: 14 amino acids. The V gene's germline CDR1 is MNHEY and CDR2 SVGAGI. The chain couples TRBV6-5 to TRBJ1-4; D is unresolved. The specimen sequenced was peripheral blood. The source is an elderly man with COVID-19, enrolled during active disease. CDR3 amino acids: CASSYDAGREKLFF. The DNA of the CDR3 is TGTGCCAGCAGTTACGATGCAGGAAGAGAAAAACTGTTTTTT.